The T cell receptor beta chain under discussion was sequenced for a study of PD-L1 blockade in urothelial cancer. Whole-study context: Bladder-origin urothelial cancer in males described about 90% of the 29 patients. Blood was tested 3 weeks (second dose) and 6 weeks into treatment.

Findings of the study overall: In blood at 3 weeks, tumor-associated clones expanded more among patients with durable benefit.

Time point indicated: pretreatment peripheral blood. CDR1 is SQVTM, CDR2 ANQGSEA, per germline. The CDR3 contains 13 residues. Trimming cost V 6 bases and J 0 bases, with 12 bases left between them. As to this clone: No antigen is known for it.

The assay was immunoSEQ multiplex PCR, and TCRdb's table has in-frame clones only and misses some. The sample lists about 87,000 clones, about 83% seen once, with roughly 2% in the top ten. The specimen comprised PBMCs, sampled around atezolizumab (anti-PD-L1) treatment. This sequence joins TRBV29-1 and TRBJ2-7; no reliable D call. The clonotype originates from a man aged 60-69 years with urothelial cancer. The CDR3 DNA reads TGCAGCGTACGGAGAATAAGCTCCTACGAGCAGTACTTC. Protein: CSVRRISSYEQYF.